This is a list of T cell receptor beta chains from one sample in a study of CD8 T cells in ankylosing spondylitis. TCRdb analysed the 5' RACE reads with MiXCR anew, one entry per CDR3 protein. The data show approximately 110,000 distinct CDR3 sequences, nearly 25% seen once. The sequencing input was synovial fluid, either unsorted or a sorted T cell fraction (not recorded which). Receptors originate from a male donor with ankylosing spondylitis. The CDR3 runs from the conserved cysteine through the conserved F or W. A D gene is named only where the DNA matches it firmly. Size is omitted from some rows. Given values are once, few, many or a class for expanded clones.

size	D	J	length	V	DNA	CDR3
-	TRBD1	TRBJ2-1	16	TRBV20-1	TGCAGTGCTATACTGTCAAACAGGGGGCCTCGGAATGAGCAGTTCTTC	CSAILSNRGPRNEQFF
many	-	TRBJ2-3	12	TRBV29-1	TGCAGCGTTGCCCTGGGCGGAGATACGCAGTATTTT	CSVALGGDTQYF
few	-	TRBJ2-7	14	TRBV5-1	TGCGCCAGCAGCTTGGAACAGCGTGGCTACGAGCAGTACTTC	CASSLEQRGYEQYF
few	-	TRBJ2-3	14	TRBV3-1	TGTGCCAGCAGCCAAGATTCCATCACAGATACGCAGTATTTT	CASSQDSITDTQYF
many	TRBD2	TRBJ2-1	16	TRBV5-1	TGCGCCAGCAGCTGGGGGGGTGACCTAGCCTACAATGAGCAGTTCTTC	CASSWGGDLAYNEQFF
-	TRBD1	TRBJ2-5	15	TRBV20-1	TGCAGTGCCCAACACCGGGACAGGGGACAAGAGACCCAGTACTTC	CSAQHRDRGQETQYF
-	-	TRBJ2-1	15	TRBV9	TGTGCCAGCAGCCTCCAGTTGAGCTCCTACAATGAGCAGTTCTTC	CASSLQLSSYNEQFF
few	-	TRBJ1-1	13	TRBV6-1	TGTGCCAGCAGCCGGGACCCAAACACTGAAGCTTTCTTT	CASSRDPNTEAFF
many	TRBD2	TRBJ2-1	16	TRBV20-1	TGCAGTGCTACTCCCCCAATAGCGGGAGTTCGCAATGAGCAGTTCTTC	CSATPPIAGVRNEQFF
few	-	TRBJ1-1	13	TRBV3-1	TGTGCCAGCAGCCAAGAAGGGGCAGCCAGGGCTTTCTTT	CASSQEGAARAFF
many	TRBD1	TRBJ1-6	15	TRBV30	TGTGCCTGGAGTGTACAGGGACAGGGATATTCACCCCTCCACTTT	CAWSVQGQGYSPLHF
many	-	TRBJ1-2	13	TRBV18	TGTGCCAGCTCACCACCGGTTGTCCATGGCTACACCTTC	CASSPPVVHGYTF
few	TRBD2	TRBJ2-2	16	TRBV7-9	TGTGCCAGCAGCTCGCTAGCGGGACCCCACACCGGGGAGCTGTTTTTT	CASSSLAGPHTGELFF
-	-	TRBJ2-5	13	TRBV12-5	TGTGCTAGTGGACCCGGGACGACCCGGACCCAGTACTTC	CASGPGTTRTQYF
-	-	TRBJ2-7	15	TRBV29-1	TGCAGCGTCCAAGACCCGGACCGGAGCTCCTACGAGCAGTACTTC	CSVQDPDRSSYEQYF
-	-	TRBJ2-5	13	TRBV20-1	TGCAGTGCTAGAGATAGCAGACAAGAGACCCAGTACTTC	CSARDSRQETQYF
-	TRBD1	TRBJ1-1	13	TRBV6-5	TGTGCCAGCATTTTACCGACAGGGGATGAAGCTTTCTTT	CASILPTGDEAFF
-	-	TRBJ2-2	16	TRBV24-1	TGTGCCACCAGTGATTTATCAGCTAGGAGAACCGGGGAGCTGTTTTTT	CATSDLSARRTGELFF
few	-	TRBJ2-7	13	TRBV20-1	TGCAGTGCTAGATCCTACTCCAGGCACGAGCAGTACTTC	CSARSYSRHEQYF
-	TRBD2	TRBJ2-5	14	TRBV19	TGTGCCAGTAGTACCGCCGGGGGGTTTATGGCCCAGTACTTC	CASSTAGGFMAQYF
-	-	TRBJ1-5	14	TRBV2	TGTGCCAGCAGTGAGGGTTGGAGCAATCAGCCCCAGCATTTT	CASSEGWSNQPQHF
many	-	TRBJ1-6	17	TRBV27	TGTGCCAGCACCCAACGCGGGACATCAGTATCCGCCTCACCCCTCCACTTT	CASTQRGTSVSASPLHF
few	-	TRBJ2-7	15	TRBV18	TGTGCCAGCTCACCACCGCTAGGGCAGGCCTACGAGCAGTACTTC	CASSPPLGQAYEQYF
many	-	TRBJ1-6	14	TRBV16	TGTGCCAGCAGCCAATCGGAGGGGATCACACCCCTCCACTTT	CASSQSEGITPLHF
-	-	TRBJ1-4	17	TRBV4-2	TGTGCCAGCAGCCACCCCAATTTCGGCAAATCGGGGGAAAAACTGTTTTTT	CASSHPNFGKSGEKLFF
-	TRBD1	TRBJ1-5	15	TRBV18	TGTGCCAGCTCTCTAGACAGGGGAGGAGGTCAGCCCCAGCATTTT	CASSLDRGGGQPQHF
-	-	TRBJ1-2	12	TRBV2	TGTGCCAGCAGTGGAACAGACTATGGCTACACCTTC	CASSGTDYGYTF
few	-	TRBJ1-2	14	TRBV5-1	TGCGCCAGCAGCCCGGAGCTGGCAGGGAGGTTTCTCACCTTC	CASSPELAGRFLTF
-	-	TRBJ2-1	14	TRBV18	TGTGCCAGCTCACCACCGGAAGGGATCAATGAGCAGTTCTTC	CASSPPEGINEQFF
few	TRBD1	TRBJ2-5	14	TRBV29-1	TGCAGCGTTGAAGAGCAGGGACAGCGGGAGACCCAGTACTTC	CSVEEQGQRETQYF
-	TRBD2	TRBJ2-1	14	TRBV12-5	TGTGCTAGTGGTTTGGTACGGGGGGATTTAGAGCAGTTCTTC	CASGLVRGDLEQFF
few	-	TRBJ2-3	14	TRBV12-3/TRBV12-4	TGTGCCAGCAGTCCGACACTAAGCACAGATACGCAGTATTTT	CASSPTLSTDTQYF
few	TRBD2	TRBJ2-1	14	TRBV7-2	TGTGCCAGTGCCGGGACTAGCGGCTACAATGAGCAGTTCTTC	CASAGTSGYNEQFF
few	-	TRBJ1-1	14	TRBV29-1	TGCAGCGTTGTCTCAGGGGAGAAGAACACTGAAGCTTTCTTT	CSVVSGEKNTEAFF
few	-	TRBJ2-7	15	TRBV6-5	TGTGCCAGCAGTTACCAGGGGCCAGAGTTCTACGAGCAGTACTTC	CASSYQGPEFYEQYF
many	-	TRBJ2-3	12	TRBV12-3/TRBV12-4	TGTGCTAGCAGACCAAGCACAGATACGCAGTATTTT	CASRPSTDTQYF
-	TRBD2	TRBJ2-1	14	TRBV5-1	TGCGCCAGCAGCTTCCCGGGAGGGCAAGTTGAGCAGTTCTTC	CASSFPGGQVEQFF
-	-	TRBJ1-4	12	TRBV20-1	TGCAGTGCGTCCGCAACTAATGAAAAACTGTTTTTT	CSASATNEKLFF
-	-	TRBJ1-1	14	TRBV24-1	TGTGCCACCAGTGATTTTACGATGAACACTGAAGCTTTCTTT	CATSDFTMNTEAFF
-	TRBD2	TRBJ2-1	14	TRBV15	TGTGCCACCGGCCTTGGACTAGCGAGTAATGAGCAGTTCTTC	CATGLGLASNEQFF
-	-	TRBJ1-6	15	TRBV27	TGTGCCAGCAGTTTATCGGGGGCAGGTAATTCACCCCTCCACTTT	CASSLSGAGNSPLHF